The clone carrying this T cell receptor (beta chain) has just a few counts. The record originates from a study of CD8+CD57+ T cells in acquired aplastic anemia. The TCR beta profiling, which covered VDJ combination and CDR3 sequence, was carried out using genomic DNA as the template. One entry per CDR3 protein, called by TCRdb with MiXCR from the reads. The sample shows hundreds of thousands of distinct CDR3 sequences, under 40% of them seen only once. Patients who underwent sequencing had shown CD8+CD57+ cell expansion by flow cytometry. The CDR3 contains 13 residues. In germline, CDR1 is MNHNS, CDR2 SASEGT. Trimming removed 6 bases at V and 5 bases at J, with 13 bases between.

Sequenced: sorted CD4+, CD8+, or CD8+CD57+ T cells (not recorded which) from PBMCs. This clonotype was sampled from a human donor with aplastic anemia. V gene TRBV6-1 combines with J gene TRBJ1-1, with D hard to call. CDR3 bases: TGTGCCAGCAGCCCCACGAGGGCGACTGAAGCTTTCTTT. As protein: CASSPTRATEAFF.